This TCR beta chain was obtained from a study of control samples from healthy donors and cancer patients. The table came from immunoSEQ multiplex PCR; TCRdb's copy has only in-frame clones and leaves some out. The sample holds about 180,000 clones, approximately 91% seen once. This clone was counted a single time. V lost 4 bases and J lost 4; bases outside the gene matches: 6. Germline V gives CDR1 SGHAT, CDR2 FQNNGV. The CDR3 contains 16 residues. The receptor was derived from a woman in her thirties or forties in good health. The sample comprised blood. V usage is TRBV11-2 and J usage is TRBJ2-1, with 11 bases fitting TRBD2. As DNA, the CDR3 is TGTGCCAGCAGCTGGGCCGGGACTAGCGGTTACAATGAGCAGTTCTTC. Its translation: CASSWAGTSGYNEQFF. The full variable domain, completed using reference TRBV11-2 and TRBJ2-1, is EAGVAQSPRYKIIEKRQSVAFWCNPISGHATLYWYQQILGQGPKLLIQFQNNGVVDDSQLPKDRFSAERLKGVDSTLKIQPAKLEDSAVYLCASSWAGTSGYNEQFFGPGTRLTVL.